The clone carrying this TCR beta chain was detected ten times or more. Additional DNA sequences in this sample encode the identical CDR3. V lost 4 bases to trimming and J lost 3 bases, with 15 bases between them. Germline CDR1 reads MGHRA; CDR2 reads YSYEKL. The CDR3 has 15 amino acids. The data derive from a study of shared clonotypes between healthy human individuals. TCRdb's copy holds only in-frame clones and misses some; the assay was immunoSEQ multiplex PCR. The data show about 490,000 clones, with roughly 80% seen just once and approximately 12% held by the top ten. Healthy and HIV-negative, the adult donors had no recent acute infections or vaccinations.

The V gene is TRBV4-1, the J gene TRBJ1-1, with D tentatively TRBD1 (5 bases). This receptor was taken from a woman aged 35 to 49 in good health. Some clones in this sample may be carry-over from other donors' samples. The sequenced sample consisted of PBMCs. CDR3 sequence reads: CASSLGGWGDTEAFF. CDR3 sequence (DNA): TGCGCCAGCAGCCTGGGTGGCTGGGGGGACACTGAAGCTTTCTTT.